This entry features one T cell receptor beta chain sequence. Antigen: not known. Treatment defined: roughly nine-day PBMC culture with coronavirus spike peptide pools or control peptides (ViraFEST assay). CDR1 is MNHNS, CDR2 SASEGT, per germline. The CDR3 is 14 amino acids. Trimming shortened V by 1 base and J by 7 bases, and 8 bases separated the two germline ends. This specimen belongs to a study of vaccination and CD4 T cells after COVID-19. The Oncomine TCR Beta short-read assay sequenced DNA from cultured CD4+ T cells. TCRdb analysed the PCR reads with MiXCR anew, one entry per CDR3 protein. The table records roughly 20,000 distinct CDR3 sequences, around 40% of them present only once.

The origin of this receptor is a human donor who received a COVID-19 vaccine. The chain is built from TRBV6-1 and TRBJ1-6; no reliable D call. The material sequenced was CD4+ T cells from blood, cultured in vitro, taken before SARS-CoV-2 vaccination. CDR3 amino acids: CASSEDPWNSPLHF. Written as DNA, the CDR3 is TGTGCCAGCAGTGAAGACCCCTGGAATTCACCCCTCCACTTT.